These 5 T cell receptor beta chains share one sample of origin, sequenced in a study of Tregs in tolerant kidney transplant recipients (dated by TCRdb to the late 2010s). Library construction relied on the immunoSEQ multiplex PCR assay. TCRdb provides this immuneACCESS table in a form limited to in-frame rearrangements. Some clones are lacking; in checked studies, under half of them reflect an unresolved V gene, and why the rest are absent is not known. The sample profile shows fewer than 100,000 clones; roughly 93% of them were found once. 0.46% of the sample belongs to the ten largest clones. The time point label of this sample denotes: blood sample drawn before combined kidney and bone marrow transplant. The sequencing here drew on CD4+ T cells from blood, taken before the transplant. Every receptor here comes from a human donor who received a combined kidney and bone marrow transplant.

The CDR3 coding sequence is TGCGCCAGCAGCCATAGACCGGGACAGGGGATAAGCGTCTATGGCTACACCTTC. Translating it yields CASSHRPGQGISVYGYTF. The rearrangement links TRBV5-1 to TRBJ1-2; 10 nucleotides match TRBD1. CDR1 and CDR2 from the germline V gene are SGHRS and YFSETQ. V trimming: 4 bases; J trimming: 4 bases; junction bases outside the gene matches: 16. The CDR3 extends over 18 amino acids.

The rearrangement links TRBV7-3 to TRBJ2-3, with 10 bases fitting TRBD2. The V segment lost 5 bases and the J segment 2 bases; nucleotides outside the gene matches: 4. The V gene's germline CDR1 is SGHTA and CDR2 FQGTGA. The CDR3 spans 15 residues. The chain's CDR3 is CASSSLAGDTDTQYF. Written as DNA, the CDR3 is TGTGCCAGCAGCAGTCTAGCGGGAGACACAGATACGCAGTATTTT. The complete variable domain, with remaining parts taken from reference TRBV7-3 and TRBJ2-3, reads GAGVSQTPSNKVTEKGKYVELRCDPISGHTALYWYRQSLGQGPEFLIYFQGTGAADDSGLPNDRFFAVRPEGSVSTLKIQRTERGDSAVYLCASSSLAGDTDTQYFGPGTRLTVL.

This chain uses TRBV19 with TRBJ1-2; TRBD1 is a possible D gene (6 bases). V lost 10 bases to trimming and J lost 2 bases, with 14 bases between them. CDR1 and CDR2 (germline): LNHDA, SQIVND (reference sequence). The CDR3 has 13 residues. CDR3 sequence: CATYQGLNYGYTF. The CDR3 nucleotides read TGTGCCACTTATCAGGGGCTCAACTATGGCTACACCTTC.

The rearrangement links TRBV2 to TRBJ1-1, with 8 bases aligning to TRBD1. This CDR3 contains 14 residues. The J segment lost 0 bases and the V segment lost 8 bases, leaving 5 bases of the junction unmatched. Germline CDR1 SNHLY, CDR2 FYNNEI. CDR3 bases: TGTGCCAGCTCGGACAGGGCTATGAACACTGAAGCTTTCTTT. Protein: CASSDRAMNTEAFF. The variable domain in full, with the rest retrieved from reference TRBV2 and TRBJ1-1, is EPEVTQTPSHQVTQMGQEVILRCVPISNHLYFYWYRQILGQKVEFLVSFYNNEISEKSEIFDDQFSVERPDGSNFTLKIRSTKLEDSAMYFCASSDRAMNTEAFFGQGTRLTVV.

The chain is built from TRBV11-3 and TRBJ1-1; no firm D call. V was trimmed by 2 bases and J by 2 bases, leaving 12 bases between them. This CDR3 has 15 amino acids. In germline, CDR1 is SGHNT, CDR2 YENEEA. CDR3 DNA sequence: TGTGCCAGCAGCTTATCTCCGAGGCTAAACACTGAAGCTTTCTTT. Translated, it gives CASSLSPRLNTEAFF.